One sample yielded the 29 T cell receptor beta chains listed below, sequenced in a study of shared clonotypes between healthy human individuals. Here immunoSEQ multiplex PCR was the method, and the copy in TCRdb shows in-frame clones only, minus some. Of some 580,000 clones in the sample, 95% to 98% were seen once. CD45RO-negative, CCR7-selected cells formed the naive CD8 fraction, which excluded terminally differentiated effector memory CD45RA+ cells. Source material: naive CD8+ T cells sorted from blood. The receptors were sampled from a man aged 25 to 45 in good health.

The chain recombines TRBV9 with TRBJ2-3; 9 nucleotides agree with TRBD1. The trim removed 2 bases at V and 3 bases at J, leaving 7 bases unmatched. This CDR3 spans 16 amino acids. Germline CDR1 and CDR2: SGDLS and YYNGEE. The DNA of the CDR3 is TGTGCCAGCAGCGTTTCTGGCGGGACAGGGACAGATACGCAGTATTTT. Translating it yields CASSVSGGTGTDTQYF.

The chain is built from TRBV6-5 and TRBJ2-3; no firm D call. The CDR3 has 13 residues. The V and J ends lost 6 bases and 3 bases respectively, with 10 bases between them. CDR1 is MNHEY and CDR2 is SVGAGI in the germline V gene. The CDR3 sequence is CASSQLGTDTQYF. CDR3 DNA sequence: TGTGCCAGCAGCCAATTAGGGACAGATACGCAGTATTTT.

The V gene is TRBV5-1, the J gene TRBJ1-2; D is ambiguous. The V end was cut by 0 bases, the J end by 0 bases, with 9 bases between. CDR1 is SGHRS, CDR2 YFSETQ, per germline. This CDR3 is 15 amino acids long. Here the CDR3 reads CASSLDGNANYGYTF. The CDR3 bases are TGCGCCAGCAGCTTGGACGGCAACGCTAACTATGGCTACACCTTC.

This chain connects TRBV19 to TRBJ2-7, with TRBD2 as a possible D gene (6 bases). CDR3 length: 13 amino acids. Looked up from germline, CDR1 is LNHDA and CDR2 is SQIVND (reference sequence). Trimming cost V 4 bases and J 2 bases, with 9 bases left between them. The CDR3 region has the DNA TGTGCCAGTAGTAGCGGGGAAACCTACGAGCAGTACTTC. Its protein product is CASSSGETYEQYF.

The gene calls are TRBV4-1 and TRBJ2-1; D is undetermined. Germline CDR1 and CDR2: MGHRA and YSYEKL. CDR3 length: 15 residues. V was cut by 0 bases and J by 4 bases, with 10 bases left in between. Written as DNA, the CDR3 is TGCGCCAGCAGCCAAGATCCCCTAGGGTACAATGAGCAGTTCTTC. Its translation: CASSQDPLGYNEQFF.

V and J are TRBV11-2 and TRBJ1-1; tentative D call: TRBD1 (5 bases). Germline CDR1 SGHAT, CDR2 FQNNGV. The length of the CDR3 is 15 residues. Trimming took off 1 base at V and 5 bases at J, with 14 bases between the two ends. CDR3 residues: CASSLAQGIWTEAFF. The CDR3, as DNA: TGTGCCAGCAGCTTAGCGCAGGGAATTTGGACTGAAGCTTTCTTT.

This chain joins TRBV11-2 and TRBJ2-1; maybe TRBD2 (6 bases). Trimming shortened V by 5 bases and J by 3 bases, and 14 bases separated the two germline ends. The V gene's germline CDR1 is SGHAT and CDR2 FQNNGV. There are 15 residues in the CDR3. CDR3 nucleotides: TGTGCCAGCAGCCACTGGGACTCTATCTACAATGAGCAGTTCTTC. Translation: CASSHWDSIYNEQFF.

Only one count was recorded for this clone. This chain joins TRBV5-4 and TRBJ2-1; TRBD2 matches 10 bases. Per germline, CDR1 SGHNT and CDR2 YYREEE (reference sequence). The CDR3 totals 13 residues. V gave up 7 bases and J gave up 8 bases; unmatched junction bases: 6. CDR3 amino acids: CASLTSGIDEQFF. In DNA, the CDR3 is TGTGCCAGCCTCACTAGCGGGATAGATGAGCAGTTCTTC. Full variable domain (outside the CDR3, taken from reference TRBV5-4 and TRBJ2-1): ETGVTQSPTHLIKTRGQQVTLRCSSQSGHNTVSWYQQALGQGPQFIFQYYREEENGRGNFPPRFSGLQFPNYSSELNVNALELDDSALYLCASLTSGIDEQFFGPGTRLTVL.

This CDR3 reads CASSPPNYNEQFF. As DNA, the CDR3 is TGTGCCAGCAGCCCCCCCAACTACAATGAGCAGTTCTTC. V and J are TRBV9 and TRBJ2-1; D is undetermined. Per the germline V gene, CDR1 is SGDLS and CDR2 is YYNGEE. V shed 4 bases and J shed 3 bases, with 8 bases lying between them. The CDR3 has 13 residues.

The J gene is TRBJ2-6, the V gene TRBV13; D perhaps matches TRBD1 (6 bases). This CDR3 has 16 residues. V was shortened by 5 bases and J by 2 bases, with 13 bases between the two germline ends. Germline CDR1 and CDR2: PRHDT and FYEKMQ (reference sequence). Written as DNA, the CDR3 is TGTGCCAGCAGCCCCAGGGGTCTGGCTGGGGCCAACGTCCTGACTTTC. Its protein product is CASSPRGLAGANVLTF.

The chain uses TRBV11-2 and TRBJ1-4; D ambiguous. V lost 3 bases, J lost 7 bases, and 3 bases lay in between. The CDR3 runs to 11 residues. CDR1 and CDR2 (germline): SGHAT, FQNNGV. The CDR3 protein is CASSFSEKLFF. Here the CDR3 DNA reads TGTGCCAGCAGCTTTAGTGAAAAACTGTTTTTT. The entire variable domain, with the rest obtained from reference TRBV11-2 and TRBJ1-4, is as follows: EAGVAQSPRYKIIEKRQSVAFWCNPISGHATLYWYQQILGQGPKLLIQFQNNGVVDDSQLPKDRFSAERLKGVDSTLKIQPAKLEDSAVYLCASSFSEKLFFGSGTQLSVL.

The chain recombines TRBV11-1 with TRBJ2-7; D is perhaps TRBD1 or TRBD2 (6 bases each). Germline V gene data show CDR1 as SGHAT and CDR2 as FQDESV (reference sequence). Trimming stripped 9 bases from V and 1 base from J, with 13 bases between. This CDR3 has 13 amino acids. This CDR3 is CASRGGLSYEQYF. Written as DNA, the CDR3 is TGTGCCAGTAGAGGGGGACTTTCCTACGAGCAGTACTTC.

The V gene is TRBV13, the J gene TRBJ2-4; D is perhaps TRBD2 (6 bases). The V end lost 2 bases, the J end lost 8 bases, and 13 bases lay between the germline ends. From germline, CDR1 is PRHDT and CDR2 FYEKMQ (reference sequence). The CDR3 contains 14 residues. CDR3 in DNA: TGTGCCAGCAGCTTAAGAGGGGACTGGGACATTCAGTACTTC. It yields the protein CASSLRGDWDIQYF. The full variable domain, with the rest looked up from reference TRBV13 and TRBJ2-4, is AAGVIQSPRHLIKEKRETATLKCYPIPRHDTVYWYQQGPGQDPQFLISFYEKMQSDKGSIPDRFSAQQFSDYHSELNMSSLELGDSALYFCASSLRGDWDIQYFGAGTRLSVL.

The CDR3 loop reads CASSYSNERGYNEQFF. The CDR3 nucleotides are TGTGCCAGCAGTTACTCGAACGAGCGGGGGTACAATGAGCAGTTCTTC. The J gene is TRBJ2-1, the V gene TRBV6-5; TRBD2 matches 8 bases. Per germline, CDR1 MNHEY and CDR2 SVGAGI. The V and J ends lost 0 bases and 4 bases, in that order; junction bases with no gene match: 5. The CDR3 is made up of 16 amino acids.

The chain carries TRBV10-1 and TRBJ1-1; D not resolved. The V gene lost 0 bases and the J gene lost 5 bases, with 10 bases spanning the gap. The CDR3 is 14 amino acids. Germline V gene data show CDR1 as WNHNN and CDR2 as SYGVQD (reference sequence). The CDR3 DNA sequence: TGCGCCAGCAGTGAGTCTGTAGGATTTACTGAAGCTTTCTTT. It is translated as CASSESVGFTEAFF.

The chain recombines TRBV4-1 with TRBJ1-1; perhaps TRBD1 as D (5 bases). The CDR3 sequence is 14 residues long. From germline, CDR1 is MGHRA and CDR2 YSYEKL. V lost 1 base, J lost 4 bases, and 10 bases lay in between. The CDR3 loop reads CASSQVGDRTEAFF. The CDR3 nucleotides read TGCGCCAGCAGCCAAGTGGGGGATCGCACTGAAGCTTTCTTT.

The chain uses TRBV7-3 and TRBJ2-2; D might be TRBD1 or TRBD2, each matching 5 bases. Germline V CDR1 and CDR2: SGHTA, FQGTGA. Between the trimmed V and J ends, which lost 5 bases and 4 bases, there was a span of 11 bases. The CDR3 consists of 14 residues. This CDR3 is CASSPRDLTGELFF. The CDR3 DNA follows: TGTGCCAGCAGCCCAAGGGACCTCACCGGGGAGCTGTTTTTT.

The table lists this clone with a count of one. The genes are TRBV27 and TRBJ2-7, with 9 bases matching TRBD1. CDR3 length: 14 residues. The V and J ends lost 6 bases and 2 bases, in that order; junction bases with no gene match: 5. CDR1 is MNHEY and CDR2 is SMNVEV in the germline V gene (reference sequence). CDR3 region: CASRDRGTTYEQYF. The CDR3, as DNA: TGTGCCAGCAGGGACAGGGGCACAACCTACGAGCAGTACTTC.

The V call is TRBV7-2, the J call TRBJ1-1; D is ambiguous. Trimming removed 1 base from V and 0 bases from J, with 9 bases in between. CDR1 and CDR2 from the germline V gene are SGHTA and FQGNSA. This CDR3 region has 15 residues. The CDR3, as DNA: TGTGCCAGCAGCTTAGAGTACCAGATGAACACTGAAGCTTTCTTT. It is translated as CASSLEYQMNTEAFF.

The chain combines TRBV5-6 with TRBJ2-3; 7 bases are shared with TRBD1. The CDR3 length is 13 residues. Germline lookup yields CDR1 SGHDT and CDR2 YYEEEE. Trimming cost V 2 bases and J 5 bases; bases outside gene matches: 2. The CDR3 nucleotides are TGTGCCAGCAGCTTCACAGGGGTAGATACGCAGTATTTT. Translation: CASSFTGVDTQYF.

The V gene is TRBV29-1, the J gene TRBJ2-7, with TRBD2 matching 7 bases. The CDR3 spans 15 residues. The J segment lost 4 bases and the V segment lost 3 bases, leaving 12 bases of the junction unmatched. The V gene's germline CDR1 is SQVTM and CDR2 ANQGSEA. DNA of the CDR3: TGCAGCGTTGATGTTGAAACTAGCGACTCATACGAGCAGTACTTC. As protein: CSVDVETSDSYEQYF.

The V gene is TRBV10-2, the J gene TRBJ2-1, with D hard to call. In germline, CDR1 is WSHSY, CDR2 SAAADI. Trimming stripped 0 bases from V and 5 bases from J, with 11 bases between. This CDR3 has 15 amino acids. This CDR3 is CASSESWRDHNEQFF. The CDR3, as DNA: TGCGCCAGCAGTGAGTCATGGCGAGATCACAATGAGCAGTTCTTC.

Here the CDR3 DNA reads TGTGCCAGTAGGCATGCAGGGGGTTATCAGCCCCAGCATTTT. Protein sequence: CASRHAGGYQPQHF. The chain is built from TRBV19 and TRBJ1-5, with TRBD1 identical over 7 bases. Germline V gives CDR1 LNHDA, CDR2 SQIVND (reference sequence). Losses at the gene ends were 6 bases for V and 5 bases for J; bases not matched to a gene: 7. This CDR3 spans 14 amino acids.

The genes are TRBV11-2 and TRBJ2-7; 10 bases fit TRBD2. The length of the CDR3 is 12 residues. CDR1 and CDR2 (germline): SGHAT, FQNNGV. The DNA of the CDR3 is TGTTCTTCCGGACTAGCGGACTACGAGCAGTACTTC. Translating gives CSSGLADYEQYF.

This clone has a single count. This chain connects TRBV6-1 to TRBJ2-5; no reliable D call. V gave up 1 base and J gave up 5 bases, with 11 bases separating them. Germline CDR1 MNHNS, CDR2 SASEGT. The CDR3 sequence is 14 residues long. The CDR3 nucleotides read TGTGCCAGCAGTGAAGGCTACTCCGGGGAGACCCAGTACTTC. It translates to CASSEGYSGETQYF.

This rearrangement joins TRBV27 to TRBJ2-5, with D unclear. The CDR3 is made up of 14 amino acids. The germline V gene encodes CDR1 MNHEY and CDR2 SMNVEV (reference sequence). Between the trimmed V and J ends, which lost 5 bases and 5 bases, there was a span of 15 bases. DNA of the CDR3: TGTGCCAGCAGTCCCTCCCGGCGAGCTGAGACCCAGTACTTC. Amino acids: CASSPSRRAETQYF.

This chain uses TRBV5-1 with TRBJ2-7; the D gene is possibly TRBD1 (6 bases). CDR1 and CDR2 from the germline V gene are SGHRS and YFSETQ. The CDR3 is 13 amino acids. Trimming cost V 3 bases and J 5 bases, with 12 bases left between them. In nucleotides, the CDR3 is TGCGCCAGCAGCTGGACAGCCGCCCACGAGCAGTACTTC. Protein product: CASSWTAAHEQYF.

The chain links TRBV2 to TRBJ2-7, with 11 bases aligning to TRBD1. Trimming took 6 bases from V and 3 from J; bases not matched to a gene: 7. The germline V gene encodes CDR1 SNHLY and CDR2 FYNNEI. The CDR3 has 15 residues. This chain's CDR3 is CASRALGTGGYEQYF. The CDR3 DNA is TGTGCCAGCAGGGCCCTCGGGACAGGGGGCTACGAGCAGTACTTC.

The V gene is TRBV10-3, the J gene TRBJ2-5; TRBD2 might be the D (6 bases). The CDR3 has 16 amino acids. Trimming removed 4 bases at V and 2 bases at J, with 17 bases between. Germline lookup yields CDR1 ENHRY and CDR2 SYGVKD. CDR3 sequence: CAISGTFGSVQETQYF. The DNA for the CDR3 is TGTGCCATCAGTGGGACCTTCGGGAGTGTGCAAGAGACCCAGTACTTC.